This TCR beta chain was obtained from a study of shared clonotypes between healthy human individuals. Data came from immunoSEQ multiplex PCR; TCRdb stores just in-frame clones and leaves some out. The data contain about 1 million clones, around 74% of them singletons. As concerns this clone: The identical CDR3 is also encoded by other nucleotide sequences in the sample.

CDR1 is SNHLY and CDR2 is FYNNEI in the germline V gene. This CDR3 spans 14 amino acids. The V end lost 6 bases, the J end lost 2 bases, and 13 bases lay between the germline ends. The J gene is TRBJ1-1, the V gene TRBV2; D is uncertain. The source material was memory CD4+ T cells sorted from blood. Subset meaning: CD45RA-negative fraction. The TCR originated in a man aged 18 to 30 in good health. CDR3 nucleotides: TGTGCCAGCAGGGCCGTTGTGAGAAACACTGAAGCTTTCTTT. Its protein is CASRAVVRNTEAFF.